The clone carrying this TCR beta chain came up many times. What it recognizes is unknown. This entry belongs to a study of T cell repertoires in cytomegalovirus infection. Overall study context: Peptides in the study included HLA-C-restricted and HLA-B-restricted CMV epitopes. CMV infection plus the matching HLA type was flagged by public TCR beta signatures. Study-wide findings and caveats: Across the ex vivo response, the dominant clonotypes were HLA-C-restricted CMV-specific TCR beta clonotypes.

TCRdb reprocessed the reads via MiXCR and lists one record per CDR3 protein. This table holds 50,000 to 65,000 distinct CDR3 sequences, 20% found once. The CDR3 loop spans 14 amino acids. V gave up 4 bases and J gave up 1 base, with 11 bases separating them. This sample comprised CD8+ T cells from cultured PBMCs, obtained from culture after CMV antigen stimulation. The sequence came from a human donor in good health (CMV status not recorded). Some clones in this sample may be carry-over from other donors' samples. V gene TRBV12-3 or TRBV12-4 combines with J gene TRBJ2-7, with no clear D. The CDR3, as DNA: TGTGCCAGCAGTTGGACCGACGGATCCTACGAGCAGTACTTC. Translating gives CASSWTDGSYEQYF.